The rows below give T cell receptor beta chains drawn from one sample of a study of blood T cell repertoires in COVID-19. Libraries were prepared by immunoSEQ multiplex PCR; TCRdb keeps only in-frame clonotypes and omits some of them. The sample holds about 220,000 clones, 70% to 90% seen once. The sequencing sample was made of PBMCs or T cells enriched from blood (not recorded which). These receptors came from a woman aged 40 to 49 with acute COVID-19. Both conserved end residues are part of each CDR3. D genes are given only for firm matches. Expanded clones get a size class; other rows say once, few or many, or leave the size out.

>TRBV7-2|-|-|TRBJ1-6
CASSLGPPQSSYNSPLHF
TGTGCCAGCAGCCTAGGACCTCCACAGAGCTCCTATAATTCACCCCTCCACTTT
>TRBV11-1|-|-|TRBJ1-1
CASSPLVGGREAFF
TGTGCCAGCAGCCCTCTGGTTGGGGGCCGTGAAGCTTTCTTT
>TRBV5-6|TRBD1|-|TRBJ1-2
CASSPRGLYGYTF
TGTGCCAGCAGCCCCAGGGGGCTCTATGGCTACACCTTC
>TRBV2|-|-|TRBJ1-1
CASSEALIQGYNTEAFF
TGTGCCAGCAGTGAAGCGCTTATTCAGGGTTATAACACTGAAGCTTTCTTT
>TRBV4-1|TRBD2|once|TRBJ2-2
CASSNPPGGQVLGELFF
TGCGCCAGCAGCAACCCCCCGGGGGGGCAGGTTCTCGGGGAGCTGTTTTTT
>TRBV21-1|-|-|TRBJ1-2
CASSTGQSLNYGYTF
TGTGCCAGCAGCACGGGACAGAGCCTCAACTATGGCTACACCTTC
>TRBV24-1|-|-|TRBJ1-1
CATRNSGNTEAFF
TGTGCCACCAGAAACTCCGGGAACACTGAAGCTTTCTTT
>TRBV19|TRBD1|-|TRBJ2-3
CASSIGTGATDTQYF
TGTGCCAGTAGTATAGGGACAGGGGCCACAGATACGCAGTATTTT
>TRBV5-5|TRBD1|-|TRBJ2-2
CASSLRGPTPNTGELFF
TGTGCCAGCAGCCTAAGGGGGCCTACCCCGAACACCGGGGAGCTGTTTTTT
>TRBV4-3|-|-|TRBJ1-4
CASSRQMIDGGLKEKLFF
TGCGCCAGCAGCCGCCAAATGATAGACGGCGGACTTAAGGAAAAACTGTTTTTT
>TRBV15|-|-|TRBJ2-7
CATSRDDPGVGEQYF
TGTGCCACCAGCAGAGACGACCCCGGAGTTGGTGAGCAGTACTTC
>TRBV6-5|-|-|TRBJ2-7
CASSYAGSSYEQYF
TGTGCCAGCAGTTACGCGGGAAGCTCCTACGAGCAGTACTTC
>TRBV29-1|-|-|TRBJ2-7
CSAEQGTYEQYF
TGCAGCGCCGAACAGGGAACCTACGAGCAGTACTTC
>TRBV15|-|few|TRBJ2-3
CATSRAPADTQYF
TGTGCCACCAGCAGAGCCCCAGCAGATACGCAGTATTTT
>TRBV5-4|-|few|TRBJ2-2
CASSPPGGGELFF
TGTGCCAGCAGCCCACCCGGAGGCGGGGAGCTGTTTTTT
>TRBV6-5|-|-|TRBJ1-2
CASSYSSAANYGYTF
TGTGCCAGCAGTTACTCGAGCGCAGCAAACTATGGCTACACCTTC
>TRBV19|-|-|TRBJ2-3
CASSMRGFTDTQYF
TGTGCCAGTAGTATGCGGGGATTCACAGATACGCAGTATTTT
>TRBV6-1|-|-|TRBJ1-2
CASSEVVAGAGYTF
TGTGCCAGCAGTGAAGTTGTTGCAGGGGCGGGCTACACCTTC
>TRBV2|TRBD1|-|TRBJ1-3
CASRPGQGAGNTIYF
TGTGCCAGCAGGCCAGGACAGGGGGCTGGAAACACCATATATTTT
>TRBV6-1|-|-|TRBJ2-6
CASSEGVLGAGANVLTF
TGTGCCAGCAGTGAAGGGGTGTTGGGGGCGGGGGCCAACGTCCTGACTTTC
>TRBV7-9|TRBD1|-|TRBJ2-5
CASSLMRGLQETQYF
TGTGCCAGCAGCTTAATGAGGGGGCTTCAAGAGACCCAGTACTTC
>TRBV5-4|-|-|TRBJ2-5
CASSSRDFQETQYF
TGTGCCAGCAGCTCCCGGGACTTCCAAGAGACCCAGTACTTC
>TRBV19|TRBD2|-|TRBJ2-2
CASSIGGSGGSGTGELFF
TGTGCCAGTAGTATAGGTGGTAGCGGGGGGTCCGGCACCGGGGAGCTGTTTTTT
>TRBV7-8|TRBD1|-|TRBJ1-2
CASSPRGDIYTF
TGTGCCAGCAGCCCCAGGGGGGACATATACACCTTC
>TRBV5-1|TRBD1|-|TRBJ1-1
CASSLTGVTEAFF
TGCGCCAGCAGCCTCACAGGGGTCACTGAAGCTTTCTTT
>TRBV6-2/TRBV6-3|-|-|TRBJ1-1
CASSINRAMTEAFF
TGTGCCAGCAGTATCAACAGGGCGATGACTGAAGCTTTCTTT
>TRBV19|-|-|TRBJ2-5
CASNLGGQETQYF
TGTGCCAGTAACCTCGGGGGTCAGGAGACCCAGTACTTC
>TRBV24-1|-|-|TRBJ1-1
CAARVNTEAFF
TGTGCCGCGAGGGTGAACACTGAAGCTTTCTTT
>TRBV7-8|-|-|TRBJ2-1
CASRLSGSYNEQFF
TGTGCCAGCAGACTTAGCGGCTCCTACAATGAGCAGTTCTTC
>TRBV12-3/TRBV12-4|-|-|TRBJ1-5
CASSFTDNQPQHF
TGTGCCAGCAGTTTCACAGACAATCAGCCCCAGCATTTT
>TRBV13|TRBD1|-|TRBJ1-6
CASSPDRARNSPLHF
TGTGCCAGCAGCCCCGACAGGGCTCGGAATTCACCCCTCCACTTT
>TRBV5-1|TRBD1|-|TRBJ1-2
CASSLPGTGVGGYTF
TGCGCCAGCAGCTTACCCGGGACAGGGGTAGGAGGCTACACCTTC
>TRBV12-3/TRBV12-4|-|-|TRBJ1-2
CASSDSVYGYTF
TGTGCCAGCAGTGACAGTGTCTATGGCTACACCTTC
>TRBV2|TRBD1|-|TRBJ2-1
CASSPGTGYNEQFF
TGTGCCAGCAGTCCCGGGACAGGGTATAATGAGCAGTTCTTC
>TRBV7-9|-|-|TRBJ1-1
CASSLGQGFTEAFF
TGTGCCAGCAGCTTAGGTCAGGGGTTCACTGAAGCTTTCTTT
>TRBV7-3|-|-|TRBJ1-2
CASSLTSNYGYTF
TGTGCCAGCAGCTTAACCAGTAACTATGGCTACACCTTC
>TRBV28|TRBD1|-|TRBJ1-2
CASNLLGTVHGYTF
TGTGCCAGCAACTTGCTCGGGACAGTGCATGGCTACACCTTC
>TRBV19|-|-|TRBJ1-5
CASSITSNWGEHQPQHF
TGTGCCAGTAGTATAACCAGTAACTGGGGAGAGCATCAGCCCCAGCATTTT
>TRBV3-1/TRBV3-2|TRBD2|-|TRBJ2-5
CASSPPQAASGGLYQETQYF
TGTGCCAGCAGCCCTCCCCAAGCGGCTAGCGGGGGACTGTACCAAGAGACCCAGTACTTC
>TRBV19|-|-|TRBJ1-2
CASSLDSPVYGYTF
TGTGCCAGTAGTTTGGACAGTCCTGTCTATGGCTACACCTTC
>TRBV29-1|-|once|TRBJ1-1
CSTDSDEAFF
TGCAGCACCGACTCCGATGAAGCTTTCTTT
>TRBV5-4|-|-|TRBJ1-3
CASSLGFQTGDDTIYF
TGTGCCAGCAGCCTAGGATTTCAAACAGGTGACGACACCATATATTTT
>TRBV7-3|-|few|TRBJ2-3
CASSSPSGSTDTQYF
TGTGCCAGCAGCTCGCCGAGCGGAAGCACAGATACGCAGTATTTT
>TRBV9|-|once|TRBJ2-3
CASSETDFRGSTDTQYF
TGTGCCAGCAGCGAGACCGATTTCAGGGGATCCACAGATACGCAGTATTTT
>TRBV5-6|-|-|TRBJ2-1
CASSLGGAGGNEQFF
TGTGCCAGCAGCTTGGGTGGGGCTGGCGGCAATGAGCAGTTCTTC
>TRBV30|-|-|TRBJ1-1
CAWSVGAGTEAFF
TGTGCCTGGAGTGTAGGGGCAGGGACTGAAGCTTTCTTT
>TRBV5-4|-|-|TRBJ2-7
CASSLAGSFPYEQYF
TGTGCCAGCAGCTTGGCGGGGTCGTTCCCCTACGAGCAGTACTTC
>TRBV3-1/TRBV3-2|-|-|TRBJ1-1
CASSQGVFRGTEAFF
TGTGCCAGCAGCCAAGGTGTCTTCAGGGGCACTGAAGCTTTCTTT
>TRBV2|TRBD1|-|TRBJ1-5
CASRTGQGGDQPQHF
TGTGCCAGCAGGACTGGACAGGGGGGGGATCAGCCCCAGCATTTT
>TRBV15|-|many|TRBJ1-1
CATSRDRSGTEAFF
TGTGCCACCAGCAGAGATCGAAGCGGCACTGAAGCTTTCTTT
>TRBV6-6|TRBD1|-|TRBJ1-2
CASSYSRDRVNYGYTF
TGTGCCAGCAGTTACTCGAGGGACAGGGTTAACTATGGCTACACCTTC